This TCR beta chain originates from a study of T cells after yellow fever vaccination. Study-level findings and limits: Weaker, the secondary response peaked sooner, at day 5 versus 15. CD4 and CD8 compartments shared a small share of clonotypes, likely from convergent recombination.

TCR cDNA, made by 5'RACE template switching, carried an added universal primer site and UMIs. TCRdb ran MiXCR on the 5' RACE reads and lists one entry per CDR3 protein. The table records around 230,000 distinct CDR3 sequences, 6% to 8% of them present only once. This clonotype was recorded many times. The antigen is undetermined. Sequences were derived from CD4+ T cells sorted from PBMCs, sampled on the day of the yellow fever booster vaccination. The TCR originated in a man aged 25-45 years who received the YFV17D yellow fever vaccine.

The CDR3 nucleotides read TGTGCCAGCAGCTTCGGGGCCAATCAGCCCCAGCATTTT. Residues: CASSFGANQPQHF. The V call is TRBV7-3, the J call TRBJ1-5; possible D gene TRBD1, 5 bases. The CDR3 sequence is 13 residues long. Germline-derived CDR1 and CDR2 are SGHTA and FQGTGA. V dropped 3 bases and J dropped 3 bases, with 6 bases sitting between them. The full variable domain, rest sourced from reference TRBV7-3 and TRBJ1-5, is GAGVSQTPSNKVTEKGKYVELRCDPISGHTALYWYRQSLGQGPEFLIYFQGTGAADDSGLPNDRFFAVRPEGSVSTLKIQRTERGDSAVYLCASSFGANQPQHFGDGTRLSIL.